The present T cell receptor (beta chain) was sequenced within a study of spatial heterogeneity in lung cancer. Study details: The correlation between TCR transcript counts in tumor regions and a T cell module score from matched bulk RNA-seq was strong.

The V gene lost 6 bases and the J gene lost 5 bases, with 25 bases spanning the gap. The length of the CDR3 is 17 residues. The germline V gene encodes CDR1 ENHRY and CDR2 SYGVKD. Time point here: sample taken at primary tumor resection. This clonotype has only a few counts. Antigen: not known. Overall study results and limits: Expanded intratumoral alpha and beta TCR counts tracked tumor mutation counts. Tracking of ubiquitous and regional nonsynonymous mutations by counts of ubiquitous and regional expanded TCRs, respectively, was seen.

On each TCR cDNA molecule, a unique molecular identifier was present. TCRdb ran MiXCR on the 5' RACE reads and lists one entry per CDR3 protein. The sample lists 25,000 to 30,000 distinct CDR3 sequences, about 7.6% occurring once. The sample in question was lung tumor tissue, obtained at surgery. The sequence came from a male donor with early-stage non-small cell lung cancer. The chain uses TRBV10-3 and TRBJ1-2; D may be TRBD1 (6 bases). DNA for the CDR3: TGTGCCATCAGCAGGGGAGGTGTGGACTATGGAGATTATGGCTACACCTTC. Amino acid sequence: CAISRGGVDYGDYGYTF.